Below are 18 T cell receptor beta chains sequenced from a single sample in a study of PD-L1 blockade in urothelial cancer. Generated by immunoSEQ multiplex PCR, the TCRdb table keeps only in-frame clones and is missing some. Among 70,000 to 75,000 clones, around 84% were seen once, and the ten largest hold approximately 10%. Time point in this sample: pretreatment peripheral blood. This sample comprised PBMCs, obtained around atezolizumab (anti-PD-L1) treatment. The origin of the receptors is a woman between 65 and 79 years old with urothelial cancer.

The sample holds one count of this clone. The rearrangement joins TRBV27 to TRBJ2-1; 10 positions match TRBD2. This CDR3 has 15 residues. The J segment lost 9 bases and the V segment lost 7 bases, leaving 12 bases of the junction unmatched. The germline gives CDR1 MNHEY, CDR2 SMNVEV (reference sequence). The CDR3 here is CASTVRLAGEGEQFF. CDR3 DNA: TGTGCCAGCACTGTTAGGCTAGCGGGAGAGGGTGAGCAGTTCTTC.

The chain has TRBV29-1 and TRBJ2-3; 8 bases agree with TRBD2. Looked up from germline, CDR1 is SQVTM and CDR2 is ANQGSEA. CDR3 length equals 15 residues. The trim removed 2 bases at V and 1 base at J, leaving 5 bases unmatched. The CDR3 loop is CSVETLAGRTDTQYF. The DNA for the CDR3 is TGCAGCGTTGAAACCCTAGCGGGCCGCACAGATACGCAGTATTTT.

This clone was seen a single time. This chain joins TRBV6-6 and TRBJ2-1; 11 nucleotides line up with TRBD2. The CDR3 covers 15 residues. Trimming at V came to 1 base and at J to 6 bases, leaving 2 bases not matched to a gene. Germline V gene data show CDR1 as MNHNY and CDR2 as SVGAGI (reference sequence). The chain's CDR3 is CASSYLAGGLNEQFF. In nucleotides, the CDR3 is TGTGCCAGCAGTTACTTAGCGGGGGGGCTCAATGAGCAGTTCTTC.

The rearrangement links TRBV5-6 to TRBJ1-5, with D perhaps TRBD1 (6 bases). This CDR3 has 15 amino acids. V dropped 2 bases and J dropped 3 bases, with 12 bases sitting between them. CDR1 is SGHDT and CDR2 is YYEEEE in the germline V gene. The CDR3 nucleotides are TGTGCCAGCAGCTTAGTTCGGGACAACAATCAGCCCCAGCATTTT. Protein sequence: CASSLVRDNNQPQHF.

The chain has TRBV28 and TRBJ1-4, with D possibly matching TRBD1 (6 bases). Trimming pared 3 bases from V and 7 bases from J, leaving 12 bases between. Looked up from germline, CDR1 is MDHEN and CDR2 is SYDVKM. The CDR3 has 14 residues. CDR3 sequence: CASSFPGQIEKLFF. The CDR3 DNA follows: TGTGCCAGCAGTTTCCCAGGACAGATTGAAAAACTGTTTTTT.

The chain joins TRBV18 to TRBJ1-2; D remains ambiguous. The CDR3 is 13 amino acids. V lost 3 bases and J 0 bases, leaving 5 bases between the germline ends. From germline, CDR1 is KGHSH and CDR2 LQKENI. The CDR3 DNA reads TGTGCCAGCTCACCCGGAGCTAACTATGGCTACACCTTC. Its translation is CASSPGANYGYTF.

The chain uses TRBV4-2 and TRBJ2-7, with D hard to call. Germline V CDR1 and CDR2: LGHNA, YNFKEQ. This CDR3 is 14 amino acids long. Trimming took off 0 bases at V and 0 bases at J, with 6 bases between the two ends. DNA for the CDR3: TGTGCCAGCAGCCAAGATCCCCACTCCTACGAGCAGTACTTC. It is translated as CASSQDPHSYEQYF.

The chain uses TRBV5-6 and TRBJ2-5; 8 bases fit TRBD2. Germline CDR1 SGHDT, CDR2 YYEEEE. This CDR3 comprises 17 residues. Losses at the gene ends were 4 bases for V and 5 bases for J; bases not matched to a gene: 16. CDR3 region: CASSPIPRGGARETQYF. The CDR3 nucleotides read TGTGCCAGCAGCCCTATCCCTCGGGGGGGGGCCCGGGAGACCCAGTACTTC.

J is TRBJ1-6 and V is TRBV5-8, with no clear D. Trimming stripped 4 bases from V and 7 bases from J, with 12 bases between. The CDR3 has 14 amino acids. In germline, CDR1 is SGHTS, CDR2 YDEGEE. The CDR3: CASSLDGGNSPLHF. In nucleotides, the CDR3 is TGTGCCAGCAGCCTGGACGGCGGCAATTCACCCCTCCACTTT.

V gene TRBV7-3 combines with J gene TRBJ2-2; 7 bases agree with TRBD1. V shed 5 bases, J shed 5 bases, and the junction held 8 bases outside the gene matches. Germline CDR1 SGHTA, CDR2 FQGTGA. The CDR3 is 15 residues long. CDR3 bases: TGTGCCAGCAGCGGATACAGGGGTGGGACCGGGGAGCTGTTTTTT. Translating gives CASSGYRGGTGELFF.

J is TRBJ1-4 and V is TRBV27, with D possibly TRBD1 on 5 matching bases. CDR3 length equals 14 residues. Germline V gene data show CDR1 as MNHEY and CDR2 as SMNVEV (reference sequence). Trimming took off 5 bases at V and 5 bases at J, with 12 bases between the two ends. CDR3 DNA: TGTGCCAGCAGTAGTGGGGGGGGAAATGAAAAACTGTTTTTT. This codes for CASSSGGGNEKLFF.

V and J are TRBV7-8 and TRBJ2-2, with 8 bases that match TRBD2. Germline lookup yields CDR1 SGHVS and CDR2 FQNEAQ. Germline trimming cut 0 bases from V and 7 bases from J; bases unmatched to any gene: 7. The CDR3 is made up of 16 amino acids. The CDR3 spells CASSLAISGGNGELFF. CDR3 DNA sequence: TGTGCCAGCAGCTTAGCGATCAGCGGGGGCAACGGGGAGCTGTTTTTT.

The gene calls are TRBV2 and TRBJ2-6; 9 bases align to TRBD2. The CDR3 is 17 residues long. Germline lookup yields CDR1 SNHLY and CDR2 FYNNEI. Trimming removed 2 bases from V and 4 bases from J; junction bases left unmatched: 6. CDR3 residues: CASSELAGGTGANVLTF. Written as DNA, the CDR3 is TGTGCCAGCAGTGAACTGGCGGGGGGGACAGGGGCCAACGTCCTGACTTTC.

The chain recombines TRBV5-1 with TRBJ1-1; no reliable D call. With 0 bases removed from V and 0 bases from J, the gap between germline ends came to 9 bases. The CDR3 runs 15 residues. CDR1 and CDR2 (germline): SGHRS, YFSETQ. In nucleotides, the CDR3 is TGCGCCAGCAGCTTGGTTCCAGGAATGAACACTGAAGCTTTCTTT. Residues: CASSLVPGMNTEAFF.

The chain has TRBV28 and TRBJ2-7, with 9 bases lining up with TRBD1. V dropped 2 bases and J dropped 6; count of bases not matched to a gene: 5. This CDR3 has 14 amino acids. Germline loops: CDR1 MDHEN, CDR2 SYDVKM. The CDR3 sequence is CASSLRDRAGEQYF. The CDR3 DNA sequence: TGTGCCAGCAGTTTAAGGGACAGGGCCGGCGAGCAGTACTTC.

This chain uses TRBV10-3 with TRBJ1-1, with D possibly matching TRBD1 (5 bases). V shed 4 bases and J shed 4 bases, with 10 bases lying between them. The CDR3 is 13 amino acids. Germline V gene sequence: CDR1 ENHRY, CDR2 SYGVKD. The CDR3 region is CAISVLGGTEAFF. The CDR3 region has the DNA TGTGCCATCAGTGTACTGGGGGGCACTGAAGCTTTCTTT.

This chain connects TRBV5-5 to TRBJ2-1; TRBD2 matches 11 bases. CDR3 size: 16 residues. Trimming cost V 1 base and J 4 bases; bases outside gene matches: 4. CDR1 is SGHKS, CDR2 YYEKEE, per germline (reference sequence). The CDR3 nucleotides read TGTGCCAGCAGCTTGCGCCTAGCGGGAGGTTACAATGAGCAGTTCTTC. Translation gives CASSLRLAGGYNEQFF. Filled out from reference TRBV5-5 and TRBJ2-1, the complete variable domain reads DAGVTQSPTHLIKTRGQQVTLRCSPISGHKSVSWYQQVLGQGPQFIFQYYEKEERGRGNFPDRFSARQFPNYSSELNVNALLLGDSALYLCASSLRLAGGYNEQFFGPGTRLTVL.

The rearrangement joins TRBV2 to TRBJ1-5; 8 bases agree with TRBD1. Per the germline V gene, CDR1 is SNHLY and CDR2 is FYNNEI. V trimming: 7 bases; J trimming: 1 base; junction bases outside the gene matches: 6. This CDR3 is built from 15 residues. CDR3 sequence: CASTSGQGSNQPQHF. The CDR3 DNA reads TGTGCCAGCACCTCAGGACAGGGCAGCAATCAGCCCCAGCATTTT.